This entry lists 32 T cell receptor beta chains sequenced from one sample in a study of T cell responses to AZD1222 COVID-19 vaccine. Profiling relied on immunoSEQ multiplex PCR, and the TCRdb table lists in-frame clones only, not all of them. The sample has about 180,000 clones; 90% to 95% are singletons. Sequencing was performed on peripheral blood, taken 28 days after the second AZD1222 dose. The source is an adult who received the AZD1222 COVID-19 vaccine.

V usage is TRBV28 and J usage is TRBJ1-5; D gene ambiguous. Germline assignment: CDR1 MDHEN and CDR2 SYDVKM. V was pared by 1 base and J by 0 bases, with 4 bases between. The CDR3 totals 14 residues. The CDR3 DNA is TGTGCCAGCAGTTTATTAGGTAGCAATCAGCCCCAGCATTTT. Translated: CASSLLGSNQPQHF.

The genes are TRBV19 and TRBJ2-1, with 10 bases aligning to TRBD2. The CDR3 has 14 amino acids. Germline V gives CDR1 LNHDA, CDR2 SQIVND (reference sequence). V was clipped by 9 bases and J by 5 bases; unmatched bases: 7. This CDR3 reads CASSSSGGNNEQFF. In nucleotides, the CDR3 is TGTGCCAGCTCATCTAGCGGGGGAAACAATGAGCAGTTCTTC.

As for this clone: This same CDR3 is encoded by further DNA sequences in the sample. J is TRBJ2-1 and V is TRBV9; 10 nucleotides align to TRBD2. This CDR3 spans 15 amino acids. J lost 0 bases, V lost 3 bases, and 0 bases had no gene match. The germline CDR1 and CDR2 sequences are SGDLS and YYNGEE. The CDR3, as DNA: TGTGCCAGCAGCGCTAGCGGGAGCTCCTACAATGAGCAGTTCTTC. It encodes CASSASGSSYNEQFF.

The chain employs TRBV7-8 and TRBJ1-1; D gene unclear. Germline loops: CDR1 SGHVS, CDR2 FQNEAQ. The CDR3 totals 16 residues. V was clipped by 4 bases and J by 0 bases, with 15 bases between them. Written as DNA, the CDR3 is TGTGCCAGCAGCTCACGGGTCACGGGATTGAACACTGAAGCTTTCTTT. This gives the protein CASSSRVTGLNTEAFF.

The V and J genes are TRBV11-1 and TRBJ2-7; D tentatively fits TRBD1 or TRBD2 (5 bases each). From germline, CDR1 is SGHAT and CDR2 FQDESV (reference sequence). V lost 5 bases to trimming and J lost 1 base, with 12 bases between them. CDR3 length: 14 residues. DNA of the CDR3: TGTGCCAGCAGCCCGGGACGGCAATCCTACGAGCAGTACTTC. The encoded protein is CASSPGRQSYEQYF.

V usage is TRBV19 and J usage is TRBJ2-3; 9 bases agree with TRBD2. Per germline, CDR1 LNHDA and CDR2 SQIVND (reference sequence). There are 16 residues in the CDR3. With 5 bases clipped from V and 4 bases from J, the junction kept 10 bases outside the gene matches. The CDR3 DNA sequence: TGTGCCAGTAGTCCCTCTAGCGGGGTTGGCGCAGATACGCAGTATTTT. Translating gives CASSPSSGVGADTQYF. The variable domain in full, with the rest retrieved from reference TRBV19 and TRBJ2-3, is DGGITQSPKYLFRKEGQNVTLSCEQNLNHDAMYWYRQDPGQGLRLIYYSQIVNDFQKGDIAEGYSVSREKKESFPLTVTSAQKNPTAFYLCASSPSSGVGADTQYFGPGTRLTVL.

The chain combines TRBV14 with TRBJ2-1; D uncertain. The CDR3 totals 11 residues. CDR1 is SGHDN and CDR2 is FVKESK in the germline V gene. The V end was cut by 3 bases, the J end by 12 bases, with 9 bases between. Written as DNA, the CDR3 is TGTGCCAGCAGCCATAAAGCTATGCAGTTCTTC. Its translation is CASSHKAMQFF.

This clone has only one observation. The chain uses TRBV9 and TRBJ2-3, with 15 positions matching TRBD2. Germline CDR1 SGDLS, CDR2 YYNGEE. Trimming at V came to 3 bases and at J to 0 bases, leaving 8 bases not matched to a gene. The CDR3 is 19 amino acids. DNA of the CDR3: TGTGCCAGCAGCGCCGGGACTAGCGGGGGGCTCGGAAGCACAGATACGCAGTATTTT. Its translation: CASSAGTSGGLGSTDTQYF.

The V gene is TRBV5-5, the J gene TRBJ1-4; D gene uncertain. Trimming took off 2 bases at V and 8 bases at J, with 16 bases between the two ends. The CDR3 length is 15 residues. Germline CDR1 is SGHKS and CDR2 is YYEKEE (reference sequence). The chain's CDR3 is CASSLTTNLYEKLFF. Here the CDR3 DNA reads TGTGCCAGCAGCTTAACAACGAACCTTTACGAAAAACTGTTTTTT.

The chain is built from TRBV6-5 and TRBJ2-7; possibly TRBD2 for D (5 bases). The CDR3 runs 15 residues. Trimming removed 2 bases at V and 3 bases at J, with 14 bases between. Germline loops: CDR1 MNHEY, CDR2 SVGAGI. CDR3 in amino acids: CASSYAFGVLYEQYF. CDR3 nucleotide sequence: TGTGCCAGCAGTTACGCTTTCGGGGTTCTCTACGAGCAGTACTTC.

This clone was picked up one time. The rearrangement uses TRBV6-6 and TRBJ2-1; 8 bases line up with TRBD1. Per the germline V gene, CDR1 is MNHNY and CDR2 is SVGAGI (reference sequence). The CDR3 spans 13 residues. V was pared by 5 bases and J by 8 bases, with 5 bases of the junction left unmatched. The CDR3 DNA reads as TGTGCCAGCAGTCTTCAGGGGGCCGATGAGCAGTTCTTC. Translating it yields CASSLQGADEQFF.

CDR3 coding DNA: TGTGCCAGCAGCCCCGGGCGCCCGGGACAGGGCAACTCTGGAAACACCATATATTTT. This encodes CASSPGRPGQGNSGNTIYF. The chain uses TRBV7-9 and TRBJ1-3, with 9 bases that match TRBD1. CDR3 length: 19 amino acids. Trimming at V came to 5 bases and at J to 0 bases, leaving 14 bases not matched to a gene. Germline CDR1 and CDR2: SEHNR and FQNEAQ (reference sequence).

The chain joins TRBV12-3 or TRBV12-4 to TRBJ2-2, with D uncertain. The CDR3 has 12 amino acids. V was cut by 10 bases and J by 4 bases, with 10 bases left in between. The CDR3 loop is CATTPGTGELFF. The CDR3 DNA follows: TGTGCCACAACGCCTGGCACCGGGGAGCTGTTTTTT.

This clone is a singleton in its sample. V gene TRBV7-2 combines with J gene TRBJ1-5; TRBD1 is a possible D gene (5 bases). The CDR3 contains 16 residues. Germline V gives CDR1 SGHTA, CDR2 FQGNSA. Between the trimmed V and J ends, which lost 1 base and 2 bases, there was a span of 12 bases. CDR3 amino acids: CASSLEIGAGNQPQHF. In nucleotides, the CDR3 is TGTGCCAGCAGCTTAGAGATAGGGGCGGGCAATCAGCCCCAGCATTTT.

The count of this clone is one. The CDR3 loop reads CASSQEGVGVNTGELFF. CDR3 coding DNA: TGCGCCAGCAGCCAAGAAGGGGTCGGGGTGAACACCGGGGAGCTGTTTTTT. The chain recombines TRBV4-1 with TRBJ2-2; tentatively, D is TRBD1 or TRBD2 (5 bases each). V was clipped by 0 bases and J by 1 base, with 12 bases between them. The CDR3 sequence is 17 residues long. Germline V gene data show CDR1 as MGHRA and CDR2 as YSYEKL.

The V gene is TRBV7-8, the J gene TRBJ2-1; 7 nucleotides agree with TRBD2. Germline V gene data show CDR1 as SGHVS and CDR2 as FQNEAQ. Losses at the gene ends were 3 bases for V and 2 bases for J; bases not matched to a gene: 7. The CDR3 runs to 16 residues. CDR3 sequence reads: CASSLRGGKTYNEQFF. The CDR3, as DNA: TGTGCCAGCAGCTTGCGCGGGGGAAAAACCTACAATGAGCAGTTCTTC.

The chain employs TRBV30 and TRBJ2-5, with D unresolved. V was clipped by 0 bases and J by 3 bases, with 14 bases between them. In germline, CDR1 is GTSNPN, CDR2 SVGIG (reference sequence). The CDR3 length is 15 residues. The CDR3 spells CAWSVRAATEETQYF. CDR3 nucleotide sequence: TGTGCCTGGAGTGTACGTGCCGCTACCGAAGAGACCCAGTACTTC.

V and J are TRBV3-1 (or the pseudogene TRBV3-2) and TRBJ1-2; D gene unclear. CDR3 length: 13 residues. Trimming removed 5 bases at V and 7 bases at J, with 14 bases between. CDR1 is LGHDT and CDR2 is YNNKEL in the germline V gene (reference sequence). This CDR3 reads CASSTRVARGYTF. CDR3 nucleotide sequence: TGTGCCAGCAGCACACGGGTGGCACGTGGCTACACCTTC.

The DNA of the CDR3 is TGCGCCAGCAGGGTCTACCAGGGGCCCTCTGAAGCTTTCTTT. As protein: CASRVYQGPSEAFF. This chain links TRBV5-1 with TRBJ1-1; TRBD1 might be the D (6 bases). Deletions cut 5 bases from V and 6 bases from J, with 17 bases between. This CDR3 comprises 14 residues. Per germline, CDR1 SGHRS and CDR2 YFSETQ.

CDR3 sequence (DNA): TGTGCCAGCAGTTTACTGGGGGGAGGCTCACCCCTCCACTTT. Translation: CASSLLGGGSPLHF. This sequence joins TRBV27 and TRBJ1-6; possibly TRBD1 for D (5 bases). V was cut by 2 bases and J by 10 bases, with 12 bases left in between. The CDR3 consists of 14 residues. Germline V gives CDR1 MNHEY, CDR2 SMNVEV (reference sequence).

J is TRBJ1-2 and V is TRBV7-2; the D gene is possibly TRBD1 (6 bases). CDR1 and CDR2 (germline): SGHTA, FQGNSA. V shed 1 base and J shed 5 bases, with 17 bases lying between them. CDR3 length equals 16 residues. The CDR3 region is CASSLVFGGPPYGYTF. In nucleotides, the CDR3 is TGTGCCAGCAGCTTAGTGTTTGGGGGCCCTCCTTATGGCTACACCTTC.

This chain links TRBV10-2 with TRBJ2-5; 8 nucleotides match TRBD1. J was trimmed by 5 bases and V by 6 bases; bases with no gene match: 17. The germline CDR1 and CDR2 sequences are WSHSY and SAAADI. This CDR3 spans 17 amino acids. CDR3 residues: CASSQTLSAGGWETQYF. The CDR3 bases are TGCGCCAGCAGCCAAACCCTTTCCGCAGGGGGCTGGGAGACCCAGTACTTC.

This chain uses TRBV5-6 with TRBJ2-1; D gene ambiguous. The ends were cut back, 0 bases at V and 0 bases at J, with 10 bases in the middle. The CDR3 runs 16 residues. Germline V gene lookup returns CDR1 SGHDT and CDR2 YYEEEE. Here the CDR3 reads CASSLVGVRSYNEQFF. CDR3 in DNA: TGTGCCAGCAGCTTGGTCGGAGTTCGCTCCTACAATGAGCAGTTCTTC.

The chain employs TRBV3-1 (or the pseudogene TRBV3-2) and TRBJ1-3; no firm D call. Germline V gene lookup returns CDR1 LGHDT and CDR2 YNNKEL (reference sequence). Deletions cut 4 bases from V and 5 bases from J, with 6 bases between. The CDR3 is 12 amino acids. CDR3 residues: CASSLSRNTIYF. The CDR3 bases are TGTGCCAGCAGCCTTTCCAGAAACACCATATATTTT.

This chain joins TRBV19 and TRBJ2-7, with TRBD1 matching 9 bases. Looked up from germline, CDR1 is LNHDA and CDR2 is SQIVND (reference sequence). This CDR3 comprises 18 residues. After removal of 4 bases from V and 4 bases from J, the junction contained 17 bases not matched to a gene. The CDR3 DNA follows: TGTGCCAGTAGTAAGGGGACAGGGTTTACCTCAACCTCGTACGAGCAGTACTTC. Residues: CASSKGTGFTSTSYEQYF.

Comment on this clone: One end of the junction does not line up with germline, which may come from a read error. The CDR3 loop reads CASSQDLGTQLAPPNF. The CDR3 nucleotides read TGTGCCAGCAGCCAAGATTTGGGGACCCAACTAGCGCCTCCGAACTTC. The chain employs TRBV4-2 and TRBJ2-7, with TRBD2 identical over 7 bases. This CDR3 contains 16 residues. Germline values: CDR1 LGHNA, CDR2 YNFKEQ.

This clone appeared a single time. This chain uses TRBV3-1 (or the pseudogene TRBV3-2) with TRBJ1-1, with D maybe TRBD1 (5 bases). V was shortened by 4 bases and J by 4 bases, with 10 bases between the two germline ends. CDR1 and CDR2 (germline): LGHDT, YNNKEL (reference sequence). The CDR3 consists of 13 residues. The CDR3 DNA is TGTGCCAGCAGCCGCCGGGACGGCACTGAAGCTTTCTTT. Amino acids: CASSRRDGTEAFF.

The chain is built from TRBV18 and TRBJ1-1; 8 bases fit TRBD1. With 6 bases clipped from V and 0 bases from J, the junction kept 6 bases outside the gene matches. The CDR3 length is 15 residues. Per the germline V gene, CDR1 is KGHSH and CDR2 is LQKENI. The CDR3 protein is CASSGTGHMNTEAFF. Written as DNA, the CDR3 is TGTGCCAGCTCCGGGACAGGCCACATGAACACTGAAGCTTTCTTT.

The CDR3 sequence is CASSEVPRTGGNTIYF. In DNA form, the CDR3 reads TGTGCCAGCAGTGAAGTTCCAAGGACCGGTGGAAACACCATATATTTT. The chain combines TRBV6-1 with TRBJ1-3; D unclear. V lost 1 base and J lost 3, with 13 bases in between. Germline V CDR1 and CDR2: MNHNS, SASEGT. This CDR3 has 16 amino acids.

V gene TRBV10-3 combines with J gene TRBJ1-1; TRBD1 matches 12 bases. The CDR3 has 16 amino acids. J gave up 6 bases and V 1 base, and 6 bases lay outside the gene matches. CDR1 is ENHRY, CDR2 SYGVKD, per germline. The CDR3 bases are TGTGCCATCAGTGAGTGGGGACAGGGGGCATCGTCTGAAGCTTTCTTT. Translation: CAISEWGQGASSEAFF.

The CDR3 loop reads CASSPRVRPSYNEQFF. CDR3 DNA sequence: TGTGCCAGCTCACCACGTGTCAGGCCTTCCTACAATGAGCAGTTCTTC. V is TRBV18 and J is TRBJ2-1; unclear D gene. The ends were cut back, 1 base at V and 1 base at J, with 11 bases in the middle. The germline V gene encodes CDR1 KGHSH and CDR2 LQKENI. CDR3 size: 16 residues.

The chain is built from TRBV28 and TRBJ1-6; possible D gene TRBD1, 5 bases. Germline V lookup: CDR1 MDHEN, CDR2 SYDVKM. CDR3 size: 14 residues. The V end lost 4 bases, the J end lost 7 bases, and 11 bases lay between the germline ends. CDR3 protein: CASSWEGWNSPLHF. CDR3 bases: TGTGCCAGCAGTTGGGAGGGGTGGAATTCACCCCTCCACTTT. Based on the CDR3 plus reference TRBV28 and TRBJ1-6, the full variable domain is DVKVTQSSRYLVKRTGEKVFLECVQDMDHENMFWYRQDPGLGLRLIYFSYDVKMKEKGDIPEGYSVSREKKERFSLILESASTNQTSMYLCASSWEGWNSPLHFGNGTRLTVT.